The present TCR beta chain was sequenced within a study of blood T cell repertoires in COVID-19. Study-level information: Collection of acute and convalescent COVID-19 samples took place in the United States, Italy and Spain. In each case, the material was cDNA or gDNA derived from T cells, B-cell-depleted T cells, or PBMCs.

Per the original data handling: Scientists estimated how many nucleated cells there were by amplifying reference gene primers. Generated by immunoSEQ multiplex PCR, the TCRdb table keeps only in-frame clones and is missing some. The V and J calls and clone size are taken from that table; D and trimming were inferred from the DNA. This repertoire shows 270,000 or so clones, 83% found once; its top ten account for roughly 9.4%. This clone has just one count. CDR1 and CDR2 (germline): SGHAT, FQNNGV. The CDR3 is 15 residues long. Trimming cost V 7 bases and J 5 bases; bases outside gene matches: 13. Sequences were obtained from peripheral blood. The chain links TRBV11-2 to TRBJ2-7; 8 nucleotides match TRBD1. This sequence originates from a woman aged 45 to 65 who had recovered from COVID-19. For the CDR3, the DNA is TGTGCCAGCAACCCCCTCGGACAGGGTGGCCACGAGCAGTACTTC. As protein: CASNPLGQGGHEQYF. The complete variable domain, with remaining parts taken from reference TRBV11-2 and TRBJ2-7, reads EAGVAQSPRYKIIEKRQSVAFWCNPISGHATLYWYQQILGQGPKLLIQFQNNGVVDDSQLPKDRFSAERLKGVDSTLKIQPAKLEDSAVYLCASNPLGQGGHEQYFGPGTRLTVT.